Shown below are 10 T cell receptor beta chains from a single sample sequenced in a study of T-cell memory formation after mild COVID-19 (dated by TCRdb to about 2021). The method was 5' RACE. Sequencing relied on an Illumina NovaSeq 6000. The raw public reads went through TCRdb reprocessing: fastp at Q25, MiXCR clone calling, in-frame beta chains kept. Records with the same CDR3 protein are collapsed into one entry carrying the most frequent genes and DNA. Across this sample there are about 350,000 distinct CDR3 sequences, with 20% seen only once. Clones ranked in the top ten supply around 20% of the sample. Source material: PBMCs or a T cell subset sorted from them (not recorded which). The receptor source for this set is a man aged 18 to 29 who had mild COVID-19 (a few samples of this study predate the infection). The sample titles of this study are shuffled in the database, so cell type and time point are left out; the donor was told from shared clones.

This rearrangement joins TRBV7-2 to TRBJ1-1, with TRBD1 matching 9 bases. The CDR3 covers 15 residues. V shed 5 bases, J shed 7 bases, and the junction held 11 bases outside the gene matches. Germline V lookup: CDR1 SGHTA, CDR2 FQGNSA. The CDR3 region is CASSPSLTGGSEAFF. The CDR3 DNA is TGTGCCAGCAGCCCCAGTCTCACAGGGGGCAGTGAAGCTTTCTTT.

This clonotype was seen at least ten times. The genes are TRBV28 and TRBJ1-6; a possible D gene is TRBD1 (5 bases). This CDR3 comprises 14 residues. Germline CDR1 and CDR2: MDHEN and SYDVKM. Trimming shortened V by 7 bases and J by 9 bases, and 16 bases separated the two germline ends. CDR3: CASKTGQGSSPLHF. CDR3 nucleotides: TGTGCCAGCAAGACGGGGCAGGGCTCTTCACCCCTCCACTTT. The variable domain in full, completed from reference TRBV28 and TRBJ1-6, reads DVKVTQSSRYLVKRTGEKVFLECVQDMDHENMFWYRQDPGLGLRLIYFSYDVKMKEKGDIPEGYSVSREKKERFSLILESASTNQTSMYLCASKTGQGSSPLHFGNGTRLTVT.

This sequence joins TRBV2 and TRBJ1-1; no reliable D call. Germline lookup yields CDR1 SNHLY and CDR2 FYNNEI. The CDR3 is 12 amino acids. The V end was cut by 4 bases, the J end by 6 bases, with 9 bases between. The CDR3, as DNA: TGTGCCAGCAGTGTGGGTCGACCTGAAGCTTTCTTT. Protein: CASSVGRPEAFF.

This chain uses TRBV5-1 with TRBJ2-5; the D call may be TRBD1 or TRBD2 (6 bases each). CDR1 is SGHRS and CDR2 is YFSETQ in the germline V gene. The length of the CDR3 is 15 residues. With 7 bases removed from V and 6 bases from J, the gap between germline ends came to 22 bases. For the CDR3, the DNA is TGCGCCAGCTATTCACTAGGGGGGTGGAAGAAGACCCAGTACTTC. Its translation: CASYSLGGWKKTQYF. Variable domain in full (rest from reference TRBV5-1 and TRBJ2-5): KAGVTQTPRYLIKTRGQQVTLSCSPISGHRSVSWYQQTPGQGLQFLFEYFSETQRNKGNFPGRFSGRQFSNSRSEMNVSTLELGDSALYLCASYSLGGWKKTQYFGPGTRLLVL.

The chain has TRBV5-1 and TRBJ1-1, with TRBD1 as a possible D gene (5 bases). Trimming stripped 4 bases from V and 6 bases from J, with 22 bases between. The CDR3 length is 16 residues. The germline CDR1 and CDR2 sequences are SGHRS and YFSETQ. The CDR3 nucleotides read TGCGCCAGCAGCCCAAACCAGCGGGGGACGGTCGCTGAAGCTTTCTTT. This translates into CASSPNQRGTVAEAFF.

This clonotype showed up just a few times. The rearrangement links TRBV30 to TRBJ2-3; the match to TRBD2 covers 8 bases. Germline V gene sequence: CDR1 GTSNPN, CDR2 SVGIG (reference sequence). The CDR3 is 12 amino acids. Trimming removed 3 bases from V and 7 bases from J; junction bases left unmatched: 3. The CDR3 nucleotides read TGTGCCTGGAGCTGGACTAGCCATACGCAGTATTTT. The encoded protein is CAWSWTSHTQYF.

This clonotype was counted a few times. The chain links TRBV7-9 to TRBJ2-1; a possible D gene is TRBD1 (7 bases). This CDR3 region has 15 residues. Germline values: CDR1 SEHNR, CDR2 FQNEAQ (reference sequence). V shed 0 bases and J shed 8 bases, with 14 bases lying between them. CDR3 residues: CASSLAVGQRDEQFF. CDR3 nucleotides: TGTGCCAGCAGCTTAGCGGTGGGACAGCGGGATGAGCAGTTCTTC.

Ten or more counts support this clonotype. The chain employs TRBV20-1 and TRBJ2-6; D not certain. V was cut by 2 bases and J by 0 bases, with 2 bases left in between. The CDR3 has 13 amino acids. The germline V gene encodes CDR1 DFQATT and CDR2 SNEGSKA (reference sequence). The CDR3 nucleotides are TGCAGTGCTAGAATCTCTGGGGCCAACGTCCTGACTTTC. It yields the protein CSARISGANVLTF.

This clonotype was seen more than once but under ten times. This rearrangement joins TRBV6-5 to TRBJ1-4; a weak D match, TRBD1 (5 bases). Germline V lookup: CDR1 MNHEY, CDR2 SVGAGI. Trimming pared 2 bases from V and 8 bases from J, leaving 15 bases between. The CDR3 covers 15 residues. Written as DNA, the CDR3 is TGTGCCAGCAGTTACGAGCGAGGGGCCCACGAAAAACTGTTTTTT. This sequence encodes CASSYERGAHEKLFF.

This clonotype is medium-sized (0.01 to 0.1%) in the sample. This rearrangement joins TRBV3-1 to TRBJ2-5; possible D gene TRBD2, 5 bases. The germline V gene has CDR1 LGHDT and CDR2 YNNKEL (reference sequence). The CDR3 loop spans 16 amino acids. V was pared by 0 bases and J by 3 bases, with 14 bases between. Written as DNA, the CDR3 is TGTGCCAGCAGCCAAGATCCTCGGGTGCGGGAAGAGACCCAGTACTTC. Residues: CASSQDPRVREETQYF.